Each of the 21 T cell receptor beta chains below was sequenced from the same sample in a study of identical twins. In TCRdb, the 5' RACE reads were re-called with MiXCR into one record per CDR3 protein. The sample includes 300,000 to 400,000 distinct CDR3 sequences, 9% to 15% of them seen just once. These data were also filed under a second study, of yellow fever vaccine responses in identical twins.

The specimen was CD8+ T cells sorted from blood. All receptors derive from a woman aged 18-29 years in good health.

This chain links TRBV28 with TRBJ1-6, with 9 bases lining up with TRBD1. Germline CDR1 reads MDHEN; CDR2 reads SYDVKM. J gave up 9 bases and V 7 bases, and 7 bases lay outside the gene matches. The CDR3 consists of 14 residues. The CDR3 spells CASTPGQGRSPLHF. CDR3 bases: TGTGCCAGCACACCGGGACAGGGTCGTTCACCCCTCCACTTT.

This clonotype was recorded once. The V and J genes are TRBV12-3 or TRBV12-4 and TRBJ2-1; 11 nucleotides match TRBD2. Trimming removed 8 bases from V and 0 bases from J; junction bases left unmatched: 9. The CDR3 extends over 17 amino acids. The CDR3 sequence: CASLGLAAASSYNEQFF. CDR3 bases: TGTGCCAGCTTGGGACTAGCGGCAGCATCCTCCTACAATGAGCAGTTCTTC.

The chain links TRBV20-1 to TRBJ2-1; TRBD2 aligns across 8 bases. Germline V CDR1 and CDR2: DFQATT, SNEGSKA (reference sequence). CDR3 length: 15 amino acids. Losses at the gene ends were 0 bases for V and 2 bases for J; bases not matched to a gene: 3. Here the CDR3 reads CSARDPGLAYNEQFF. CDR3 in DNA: TGCAGTGCTAGAGATCCGGGACTAGCCTACAATGAGCAGTTCTTC.

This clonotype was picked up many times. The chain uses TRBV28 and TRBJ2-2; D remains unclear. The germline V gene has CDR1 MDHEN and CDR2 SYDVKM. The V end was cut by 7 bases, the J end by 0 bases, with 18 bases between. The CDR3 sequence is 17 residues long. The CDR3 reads CASTFSPSSPNTGELFF. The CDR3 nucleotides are TGTGCCAGCACTTTCAGCCCATCATCACCGAACACCGGGGAGCTGTTTTTT. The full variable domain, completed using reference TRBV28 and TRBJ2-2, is DVKVTQSSRYLVKRTGEKVFLECVQDMDHENMFWYRQDPGLGLRLIYFSYDVKMKEKGDIPEGYSVSREKKERFSLILESASTNQTSMYLCASTFSPSSPNTGELFFGEGSRLTVL.

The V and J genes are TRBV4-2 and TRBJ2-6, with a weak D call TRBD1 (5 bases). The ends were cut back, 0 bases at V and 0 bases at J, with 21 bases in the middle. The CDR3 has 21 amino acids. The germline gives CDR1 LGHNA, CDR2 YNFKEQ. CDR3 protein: CASSQEGSKRGFPSGANVLTF. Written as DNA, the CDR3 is TGTGCCAGCAGCCAAGAGGGGTCAAAAAGGGGATTTCCCTCTGGGGCCAACGTCCTGACTTTC.

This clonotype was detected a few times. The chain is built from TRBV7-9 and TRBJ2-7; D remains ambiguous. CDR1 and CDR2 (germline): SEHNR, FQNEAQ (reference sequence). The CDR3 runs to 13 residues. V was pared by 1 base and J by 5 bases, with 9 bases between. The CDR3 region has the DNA TGTGCCAGCAGCTTAGGGACCAGGAACGAGCAGTACGTC. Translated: CASSLGTRNEQYV.

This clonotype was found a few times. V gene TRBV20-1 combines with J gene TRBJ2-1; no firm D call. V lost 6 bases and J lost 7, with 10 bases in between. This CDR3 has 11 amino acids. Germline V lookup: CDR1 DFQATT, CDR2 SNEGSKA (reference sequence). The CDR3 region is CSAGSDNEQFF. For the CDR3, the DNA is TGCAGTGCGGGGTCCGATAATGAGCAGTTCTTC.

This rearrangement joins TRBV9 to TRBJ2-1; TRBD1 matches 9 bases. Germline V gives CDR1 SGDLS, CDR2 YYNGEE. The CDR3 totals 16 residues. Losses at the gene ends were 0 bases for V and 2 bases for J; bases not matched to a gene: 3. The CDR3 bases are TGTGCCAGCAGCGTAGGAGGGACAGGGCCCTACAATGAGCAGTTCTTC. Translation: CASSVGGTGPYNEQFF.

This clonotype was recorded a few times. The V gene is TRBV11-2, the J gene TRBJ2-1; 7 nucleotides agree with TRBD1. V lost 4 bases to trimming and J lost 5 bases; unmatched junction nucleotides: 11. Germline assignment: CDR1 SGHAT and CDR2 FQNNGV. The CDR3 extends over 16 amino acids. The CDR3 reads CASSSRTGLRHNEQFF. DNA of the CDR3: TGTGCCAGCAGCTCCCGGACAGGCCTGAGACACAATGAGCAGTTCTTC.

The CDR3 DNA follows: TGCGCCAGCAGCTTCTCACGGACAGGGGCCCTAGAGACCCAGTACTTC. Amino acids: CASSFSRTGALETQYF. The V gene is TRBV5-1, the J gene TRBJ2-5, with 9 bases matching TRBD1. The CDR3 is made up of 16 amino acids. V dropped 2 bases and J dropped 4; count of bases not matched to a gene: 9. CDR1 is SGHRS, CDR2 YFSETQ, per germline.

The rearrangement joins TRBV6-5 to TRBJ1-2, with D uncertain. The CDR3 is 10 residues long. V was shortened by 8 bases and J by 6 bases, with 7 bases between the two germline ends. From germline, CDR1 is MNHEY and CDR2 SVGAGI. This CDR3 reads CASRGHGYTF. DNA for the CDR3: TGTGCCAGCCGCGGGCATGGCTACACCTTC.

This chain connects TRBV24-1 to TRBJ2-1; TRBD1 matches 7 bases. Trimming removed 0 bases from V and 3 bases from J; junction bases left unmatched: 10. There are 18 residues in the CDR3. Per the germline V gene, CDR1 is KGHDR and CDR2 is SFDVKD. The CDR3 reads CATSDLEGGAGGYNEQFF. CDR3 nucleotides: TGTGCCACCAGTGATTTGGAAGGGGGCGCGGGCGGCTACAATGAGCAGTTCTTC.

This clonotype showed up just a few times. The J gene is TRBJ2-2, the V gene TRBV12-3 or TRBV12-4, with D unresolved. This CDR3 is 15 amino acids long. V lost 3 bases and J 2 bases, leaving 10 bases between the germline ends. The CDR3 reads CASSFMRLNTGELFF. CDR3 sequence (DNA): TGTGCCAGCAGTTTTATGAGGCTCAACACCGGGGAGCTGTTTTTT.

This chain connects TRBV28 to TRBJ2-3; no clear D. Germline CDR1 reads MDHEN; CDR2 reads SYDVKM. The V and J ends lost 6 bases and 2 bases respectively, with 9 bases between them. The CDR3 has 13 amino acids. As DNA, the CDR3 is TGTGCCAGCAGCCTAAAATACACAGATACGCAGTATTTT. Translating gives CASSLKYTDTQYF.

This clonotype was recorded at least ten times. CDR3 amino acids: CASSRQEVFF. The CDR3 DNA sequence: TGTGCCAGCAGTCGACAGGAGGTTTTCTTT. V is TRBV2 and J is TRBJ1-1, with D possibly TRBD1 on 6 matching bases. V dropped 5 bases and J dropped 13 bases, with 11 bases sitting between them. Per germline, CDR1 SNHLY and CDR2 FYNNEI. The CDR3 length is 10 residues.

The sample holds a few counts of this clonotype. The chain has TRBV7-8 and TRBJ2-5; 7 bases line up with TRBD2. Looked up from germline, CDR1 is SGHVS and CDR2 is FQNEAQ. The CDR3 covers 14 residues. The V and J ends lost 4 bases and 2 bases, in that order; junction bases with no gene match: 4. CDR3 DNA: TGTGCCAGCAGCTGGGAGGGTTATCAAGAGACCCAGTACTTC. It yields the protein CASSWEGYQETQYF. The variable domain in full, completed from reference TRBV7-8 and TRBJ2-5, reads GAGVSQSPRYKVAKRGQDVALRCDPISGHVSLFWYQQALGQGPEFLTYFQNEAQLDKSGLPSDRFFAERPEGSVSTLKIQRTQQEDSAVYLCASSWEGYQETQYFGPGTRLLVL.

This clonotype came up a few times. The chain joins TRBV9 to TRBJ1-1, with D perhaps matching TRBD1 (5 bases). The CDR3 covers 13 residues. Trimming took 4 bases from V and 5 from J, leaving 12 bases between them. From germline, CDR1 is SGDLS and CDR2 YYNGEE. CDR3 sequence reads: CASSLDKATEAFF. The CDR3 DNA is TGTGCCAGCAGCCTGGACAAGGCTACTGAAGCTTTCTTT. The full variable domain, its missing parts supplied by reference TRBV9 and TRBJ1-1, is DSGVTQTPKHLITATGQRVTLRCSPRSGDLSVYWYQQSLDQGLQFLIQYYNGEERAKGNILERFSAQQFPDLHSELNLSSLELGDSALYFCASSLDKATEAFFGQGTRLTVV.

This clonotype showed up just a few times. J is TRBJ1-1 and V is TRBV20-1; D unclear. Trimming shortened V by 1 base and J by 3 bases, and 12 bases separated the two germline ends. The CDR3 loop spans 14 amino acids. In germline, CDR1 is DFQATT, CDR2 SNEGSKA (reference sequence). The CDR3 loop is CSARGHKGHTEAFF. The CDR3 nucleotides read TGCAGTGCTAGAGGACACAAAGGACACACTGAAGCTTTCTTT.

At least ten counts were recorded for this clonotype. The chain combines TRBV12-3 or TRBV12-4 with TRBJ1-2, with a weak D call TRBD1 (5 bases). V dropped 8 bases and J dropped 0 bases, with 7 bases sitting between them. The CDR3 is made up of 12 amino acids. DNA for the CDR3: TGTGCCAGCTCGACAGCTAACTATGGCTACACCTTC. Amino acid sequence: CASSTANYGYTF.

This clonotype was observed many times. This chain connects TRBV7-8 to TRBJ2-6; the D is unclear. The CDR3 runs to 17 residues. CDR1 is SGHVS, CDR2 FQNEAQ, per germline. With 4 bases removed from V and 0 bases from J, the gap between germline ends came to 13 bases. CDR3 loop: CASSSKKQISGANVLTF. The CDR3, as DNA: TGTGCCAGCAGCTCAAAGAAACAGATCTCTGGGGCCAACGTCCTGACTTTC.

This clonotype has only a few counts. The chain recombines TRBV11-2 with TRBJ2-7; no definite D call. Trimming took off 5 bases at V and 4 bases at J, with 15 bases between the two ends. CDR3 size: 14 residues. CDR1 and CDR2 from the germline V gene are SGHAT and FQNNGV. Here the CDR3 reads CASSEIAVVYEQYF. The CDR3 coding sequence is TGTGCCAGCAGCGAGATTGCCGTCGTTTACGAGCAGTACTTC.